Listed below are T cell receptor beta chains from one sample, sequenced in a study of blood T cell repertoires in COVID-19. The method was immunoSEQ multiplex PCR; TCRdb's version includes in-frame clones alone and lacks a portion of them. This repertoire shows about 83,000 clones, roughly 87% found once; its top ten account for about 3%. The sequencing input was peripheral blood. The origin of the receptors is a woman aged 45-65 years with active or convalescent COVID-19. Each CDR3 is given with its conserved first and last residue. The D gene is left open where the match is weak. A row's size may be missing; if present it is once, few, many or a size class.

D gene	clone size	J gene	V gene	CDR3 DNA	CDR3 protein
-	-	TRBJ2-1	TRBV3-1/TRBV3-2	TGTGCCAGCAGCCAAGATCCGGCAGGGCATGAGCAGTTCTTC	CASSQDPAGHEQFF
-	-	TRBJ1-4	TRBV3-1/TRBV3-2	TGTGCCAGCAGGGAAACAGGGCTAACTAATGAAAAACTGTTTTTT	CASRETGLTNEKLFF
-	-	TRBJ2-5	TRBV6-6	TGTGCCGCGGGCAACGCAGTCGAGACCCAGTACTTC	CAAGNAVETQYF
TRBD1	-	TRBJ2-3	TRBV5-1	TGCGCCAGCAGCCACCGGGACAGGGTGAAATACACAGATACGCAGTATTTT	CASSHRDRVKYTDTQYF
-	-	TRBJ2-7	TRBV21-1	TGTGCCAGCAGCTACCTGGGGAGGGGGATAACTCCCTACGAGCAGTACTTC	CASSYLGRGITPYEQYF
TRBD1	-	TRBJ2-7	TRBV4-2	TGTGCCAGCAGCCCCGGGACAGGGTTCTACGAGCAGTACTTC	CASSPGTGFYEQYF
TRBD1	-	TRBJ1-4	TRBV6-2/TRBV6-3	TGTGCCAGCAGCCCCGGACAGGGAAGGGGAGAAAATGAAAAACTGTTTTTT	CASSPGQGRGENEKLFF
-	-	TRBJ1-1	TRBV7-9	TGTGCCAGCAGCTTAGACACCCGTGCTGAAGCTTTCTTT	CASSLDTRAEAFF
TRBD1	-	TRBJ1-3	TRBV4-3	TGCGCCAGCAGCCAACGGGACAGGGGATCGGACACCATATATTTT	CASSQRDRGSDTIYF
TRBD1	-	TRBJ2-7	TRBV5-4	TGTGCCAGCACCCTAGGGGGCGCGGAAGAGCAGTACTTC	CASTLGGAEEQYF
TRBD1	-	TRBJ1-4	TRBV19	TGTGCCAGTAAGGACAGGGGCATGGAAAAACTGTTTTTT	CASKDRGMEKLFF
TRBD1	-	TRBJ2-6	TRBV15	TGTGCCACCAGGGACAGGGGAGGCTCTGGGGCCAACGTCCTGACTTTC	CATRDRGGSGANVLTF
-	-	TRBJ1-2	TRBV5-1	TGCGCCAGCAGCTCAACGGACGGGGTCTATGGCTACACCTTC	CASSSTDGVYGYTF
-	-	TRBJ1-2	TRBV12-3/TRBV12-4	TGTGCCAGCAGTTTATCCCTCGGGAGGGGCTACACCTTC	CASSLSLGRGYTF
-	-	TRBJ2-7	TRBV30	TGTGCCTGGAGCCCCGGGCCGGGAGCCTACGAGCAGTACTTC	CAWSPGPGAYEQYF
TRBD1	-	TRBJ1-4	TRBV4-1	TGCGCCAGCAGCTCCTTTTCGGGACAGGGCCGGACGAGTAGGGAAAAACTGTTTTTT	CASSSFSGQGRTSREKLFF
TRBD1	-	TRBJ1-2	TRBV18	TGTGCCAGCTCACCTATCGGACAGGGGGCCCCAAACTATGGCTACACCTTC	CASSPIGQGAPNYGYTF
-	-	TRBJ2-3	TRBV30	TGTGCCTGGAGCCCCAGCACTAGGGTTTGGACAGATACGCAGTATTTT	CAWSPSTRVWTDTQYF
-	-	TRBJ1-1	TRBV19	TGTGCCAGTAGTATATCTTTACAACAGCATAACACTGAAGCTTTCTTT	CASSISLQQHNTEAFF
TRBD2	-	TRBJ2-7	TRBV6-1	TGTGCCAGCAGTGAATGGGGGGGCGAGCAGTACTTC	CASSEWGGEQYF
-	-	TRBJ1-2	TRBV4-1	TGCGCCAGCAGCCAAGGTTGGGGCGGCGAGTTGGGTGGCTACACCTTC	CASSQGWGGELGGYTF
-	-	TRBJ2-5	TRBV9	TGTGCCAGCAACCAAGTGGGGGGACCCCAAGAGACCCAGTACTTC	CASNQVGGPQETQYF
TRBD1	-	TRBJ2-1	TRBV7-2	TGTGCCAGCAGCTTACAGGGGGCGAGAAATGAGCAGTTCTTC	CASSLQGARNEQFF
-	-	TRBJ2-7	TRBV7-2	TGTGCCAGCAGCTTAACATACAGAGACTACGAGCAGTACTTC	CASSLTYRDYEQYF
TRBD1	-	TRBJ1-2	TRBV19	TGTGCCAGTAGTGCCTCTACAGGGGGCTATGGCTACACCTTC	CASSASTGGYGYTF
TRBD1	-	TRBJ2-1	TRBV6-2/TRBV6-3	TGTGCCAGCAGTTATGAGGGGGCGCGTTTGAATGAGCAGTTCTTC	CASSYEGARLNEQFF
-	-	TRBJ2-5	TRBV29-1	TGCAGCGGTGTCGGGACTCTAAGGGGCGAGACCCAGTACTTC	CSGVGTLRGETQYF
-	-	TRBJ1-1	TRBV3-1/TRBV3-2	TGTGCCAGCAGCCCACGGGGAGTGAACACTGAAGCTTTCTTT	CASSPRGVNTEAFF
-	-	TRBJ2-3	TRBV9	TGTGCCAGCAGCGTAGGGGCAGTGAGCACAGATACGCAGTATTTT	CASSVGAVSTDTQYF
-	-	TRBJ2-7	TRBV11-2	TGTGCCAGCAGTGAGGTAGGAGGGTCCTACGAGCAGTACTTC	CASSEVGGSYEQYF
TRBD1	-	TRBJ1-1	TRBV7-9	TGTGCCAGCAGCTTAGGGGACAGGGGGCGCGGGAATGAAGCTTTCTTT	CASSLGDRGRGNEAFF
-	-	TRBJ2-7	TRBV5-1	TGCGCCAGCAGCAGAGGACAGTCGGACTACGAGCAGTACTTC	CASSRGQSDYEQYF
-	-	TRBJ2-1	TRBV5-4	TGTGCCAGCAGCTCAGGGTCTTCCAGCTCCTACAATGAGCAGTTCTTC	CASSSGSSSSYNEQFF
-	-	TRBJ1-2	TRBV4-3	TGCGCCAGCAGCCAAGACAGGGTAGGTGGCTACACCTTC	CASSQDRVGGYTF
TRBD1	once	TRBJ1-2	TRBV9	TGTGCCAGCAGCGCGGACAGGGGGGATGGCTACACCTTC	CASSADRGDGYTF
-	-	TRBJ2-5	TRBV19	TGTGCCAGTAGTATGTCCGGGATACAAGAGACCCAGTACTTC	CASSMSGIQETQYF
TRBD1	-	TRBJ2-7	TRBV6-2/TRBV6-3	TGTGCCAGCAGCATAACCGGGACAGGGGGCGATCAGTACTTC	CASSITGTGGDQYF
-	-	TRBJ2-7	TRBV30	TGTGCCTGGGAAGAGGCGGCCTCCTACGAGCAGTACTTC	CAWEEAASYEQYF
-	-	TRBJ2-3	TRBV6-7	TGTGCCAGCACCGACGGCGGGGGCGGGGGAGATACGCAGTATTTT	CASTDGGGGGDTQYF
TRBD1	-	TRBJ2-1	TRBV5-1	TGCGCCAGCAGCTTGGCTCTAGGACAGGGGTCTTCAGAGTTCTTC	CASSLALGQGSSEFF
TRBD1	-	TRBJ2-1	TRBV7-7	TGTGCTAGCAGCTCCGGACAGGGAATCTACAATGAGCAGTTCTTC	CASSSGQGIYNEQFF
-	-	TRBJ1-1	TRBV6-1	TGTGCCAGCAGTGAGGTCCCGGCGGGGGACACTGAAGCTTTCTTT	CASSEVPAGDTEAFF
TRBD1	once	TRBJ1-5	TRBV5-1	TGCGCCAGCAGCCCGGACAGGGATGGTCAGCCCCAGCATTTT	CASSPDRDGQPQHF
-	once	TRBJ1-4	TRBV6-5	TGTGCCAGCAGTCCCCGGCGGGGAACTAATGAAAAACTGTTTTTT	CASSPRRGTNEKLFF
-	-	TRBJ2-1	TRBV3-1/TRBV3-2	TGTGCCAGCAGCCCGAACCTAGCATCCAATGAGCAGTTCTTC	CASSPNLASNEQFF
TRBD1	-	TRBJ1-1	TRBV11-2	TGTGCCAGCCGAACGCTGACAGGGCGCCTCAATCGGGCAGCTTTCTTT	CASRTLTGRLNRAAFF
-	-	TRBJ1-1	TRBV18	TGTGCCAGCTCACCACCGGCACCCGGGGTCGGAGGCACTGAAGCTTTCTTT	CASSPPAPGVGGTEAFF
-	-	TRBJ1-3	TRBV5-1	TGCGCCAGCAGCTTGTTAGTAAACTCTGGAAACACCATATATTTT	CASSLLVNSGNTIYF
-	-	TRBJ2-3	TRBV19	TGTGCCAGTAGTGGTTGGGGCTCAGATACGCAGTATTTT	CASSGWGSDTQYF
-	-	TRBJ2-1	TRBV5-6	TGTGCCAGCAGCGTCGGGACTCTCCACGAGCAGTTCTTC	CASSVGTLHEQFF
TRBD1	-	TRBJ1-1	TRBV24-1	TGTGCCACCAGGTACAGGGGTAACACTGAAGCTTTCTTT	CATRYRGNTEAFF
-	-	TRBJ1-2	TRBV5-1	TGCGCCAGCAGCCCCAACCCGGGACAAACTAACTATGGCTACACCTTC	CASSPNPGQTNYGYTF
-	-	TRBJ2-3	TRBV5-6	TGTGCCAGCAGCTTGGCAGGGGACACAGATACGCAGTATTTT	CASSLAGDTDTQYF
-	-	TRBJ2-6	TRBV19	TGTGCCAGTAGTCCCTGGGGGGACTCTGGGGCCAACGTCCTGACTTTC	CASSPWGDSGANVLTF
-	-	TRBJ1-4	TRBV19	TGTGCCAGTAGTATTGTTGGGCCAGGGGTCGTGGAAAAACTGTTTTTT	CASSIVGPGVVEKLFF
TRBD1	-	TRBJ1-1	TRBV5-1	TGCGCCAGCAGCTTGGGATCCGGGACAGATAGAGAGAACACTGAAGCTTTCTTT	CASSLGSGTDRENTEAFF
-	-	TRBJ1-1	TRBV5-1	TGCGCCAGCAGCCCGGGTCGAACCCTGAACACTGAAGCTTTCTTT	CASSPGRTLNTEAFF
TRBD1	-	TRBJ1-1	TRBV19	TGTGCCAGCGACAGGGGGCGAACTGAAGCTTTCTTT	CASDRGRTEAFF